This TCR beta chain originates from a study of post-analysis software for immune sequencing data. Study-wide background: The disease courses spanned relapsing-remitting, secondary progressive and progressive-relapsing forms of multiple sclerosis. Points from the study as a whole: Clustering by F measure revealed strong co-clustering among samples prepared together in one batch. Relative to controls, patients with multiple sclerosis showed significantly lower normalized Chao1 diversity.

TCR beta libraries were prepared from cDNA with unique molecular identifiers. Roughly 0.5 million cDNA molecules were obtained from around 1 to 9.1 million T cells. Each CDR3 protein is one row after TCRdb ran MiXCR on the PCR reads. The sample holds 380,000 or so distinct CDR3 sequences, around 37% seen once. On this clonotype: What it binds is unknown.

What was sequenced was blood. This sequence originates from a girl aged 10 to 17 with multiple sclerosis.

The CDR3 bases are TGTGCCAGCAGTTTAAGTTCCAGACGGAACACCGGGGAGCTGTTTTTT. Protein product: CASSLSSRRNTGELFF. The V call is TRBV12-3 or TRBV12-4, the J call TRBJ2-2; D is uncertain. CDR3 length equals 16 residues. The germline V and J ends were trimmed by 2 bases and 1 base, with 11 bases remaining between them.